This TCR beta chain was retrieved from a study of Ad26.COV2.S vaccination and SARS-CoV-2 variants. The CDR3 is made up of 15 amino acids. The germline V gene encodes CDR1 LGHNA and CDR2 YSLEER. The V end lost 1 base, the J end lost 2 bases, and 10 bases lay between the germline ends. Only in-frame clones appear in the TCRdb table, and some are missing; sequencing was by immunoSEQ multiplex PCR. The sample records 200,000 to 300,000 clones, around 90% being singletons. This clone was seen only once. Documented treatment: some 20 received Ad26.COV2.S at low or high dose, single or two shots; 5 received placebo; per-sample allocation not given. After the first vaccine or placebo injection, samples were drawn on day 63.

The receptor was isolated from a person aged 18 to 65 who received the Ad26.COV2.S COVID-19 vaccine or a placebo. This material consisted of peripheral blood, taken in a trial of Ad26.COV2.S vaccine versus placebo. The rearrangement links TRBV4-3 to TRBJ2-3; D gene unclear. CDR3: CASSQVPLYTDTQYF. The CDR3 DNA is TGCGCCAGCAGCCAAGTACCCCTTTACACAGATACGCAGTATTTT.